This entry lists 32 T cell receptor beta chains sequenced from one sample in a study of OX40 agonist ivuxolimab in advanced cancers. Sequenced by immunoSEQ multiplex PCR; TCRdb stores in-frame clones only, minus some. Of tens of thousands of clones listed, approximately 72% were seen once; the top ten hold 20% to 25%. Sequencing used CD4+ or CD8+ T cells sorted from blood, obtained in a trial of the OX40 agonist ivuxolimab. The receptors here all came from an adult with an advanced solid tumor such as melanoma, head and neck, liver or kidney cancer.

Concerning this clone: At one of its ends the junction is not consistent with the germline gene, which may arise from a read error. The CDR3, as DNA: TGTGCCAGCAGCTTTGGCGGGGCCCTAGCTGGGGATTTT. It is translated as CASSFGGALAGDF. The chain recombines TRBV7-9 with TRBJ1-3, with D possibly being TRBD1 (5 bases). Germline CDR1 and CDR2: SEHNR and FQNEAQ (reference sequence). CDR3 size: 13 residues.

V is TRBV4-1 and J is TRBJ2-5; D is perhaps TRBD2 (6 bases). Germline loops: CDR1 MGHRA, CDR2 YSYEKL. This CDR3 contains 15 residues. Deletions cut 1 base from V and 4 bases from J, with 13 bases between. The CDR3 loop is CASSQAGGSPETQYF. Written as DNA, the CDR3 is TGCGCCAGCAGCCAAGCCGGGGGTAGCCCAGAGACCCAGTACTTC.

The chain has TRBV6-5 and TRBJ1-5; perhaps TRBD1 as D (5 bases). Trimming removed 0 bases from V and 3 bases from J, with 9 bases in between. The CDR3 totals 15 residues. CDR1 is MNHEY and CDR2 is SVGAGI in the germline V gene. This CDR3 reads CASSYSRGTNQPQHF. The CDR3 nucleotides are TGTGCCAGCAGTTACTCTCGGGGGACCAATCAGCCCCAGCATTTT.

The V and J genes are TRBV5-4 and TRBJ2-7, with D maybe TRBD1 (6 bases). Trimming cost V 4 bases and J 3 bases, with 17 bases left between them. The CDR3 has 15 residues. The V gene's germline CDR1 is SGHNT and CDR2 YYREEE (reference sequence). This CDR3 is CASSPRTATVYEQYF. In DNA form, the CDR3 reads TGTGCCAGCAGCCCCCGGACAGCCACCGTCTACGAGCAGTACTTC.

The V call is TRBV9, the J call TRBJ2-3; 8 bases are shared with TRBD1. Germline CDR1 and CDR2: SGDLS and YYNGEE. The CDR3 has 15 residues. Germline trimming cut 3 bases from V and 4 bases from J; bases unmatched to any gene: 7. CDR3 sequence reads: CASSDGQGVADTQYF. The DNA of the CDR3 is TGTGCCAGCAGCGACGGACAGGGAGTCGCAGATACGCAGTATTTT.

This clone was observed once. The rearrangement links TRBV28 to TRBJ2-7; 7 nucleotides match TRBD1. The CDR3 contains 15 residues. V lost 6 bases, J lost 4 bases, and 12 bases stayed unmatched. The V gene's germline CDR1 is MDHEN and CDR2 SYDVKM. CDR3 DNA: TGTGCCAGCAGCCCAAGACAGGGCCCCGCGTACGAGCAGTACTTC. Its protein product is CASSPRQGPAYEQYF.

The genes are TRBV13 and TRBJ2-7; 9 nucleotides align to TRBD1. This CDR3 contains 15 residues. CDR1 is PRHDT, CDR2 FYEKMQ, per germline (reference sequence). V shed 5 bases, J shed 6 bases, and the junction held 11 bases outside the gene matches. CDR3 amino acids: CASSPTGGAPREQYF. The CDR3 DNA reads TGTGCCAGCAGCCCAACAGGGGGCGCCCCCCGCGAGCAGTACTTC.

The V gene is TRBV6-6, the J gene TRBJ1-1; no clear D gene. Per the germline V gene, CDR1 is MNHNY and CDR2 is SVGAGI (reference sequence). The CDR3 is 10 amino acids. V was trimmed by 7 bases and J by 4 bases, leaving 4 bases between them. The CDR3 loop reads CASKGTEAFF. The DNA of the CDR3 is TGTGCCAGCAAAGGCACTGAAGCTTTCTTT.

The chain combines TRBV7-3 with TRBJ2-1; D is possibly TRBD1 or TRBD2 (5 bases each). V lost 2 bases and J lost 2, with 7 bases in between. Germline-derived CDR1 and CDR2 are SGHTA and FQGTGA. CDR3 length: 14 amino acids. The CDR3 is CASSLGGTYNEQFF. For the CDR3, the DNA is TGTGCCAGCAGCTTAGGGGGAACCTACAATGAGCAGTTCTTC.

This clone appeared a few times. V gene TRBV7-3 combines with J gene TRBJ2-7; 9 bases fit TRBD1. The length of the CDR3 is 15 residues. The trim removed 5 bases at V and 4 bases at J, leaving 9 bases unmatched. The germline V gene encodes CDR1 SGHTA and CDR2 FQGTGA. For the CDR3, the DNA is TGTGCCAGCAGCGGAACCGGGACAGGGATTTACGAGCAGTACTTC. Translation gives CASSGTGTGIYEQYF.

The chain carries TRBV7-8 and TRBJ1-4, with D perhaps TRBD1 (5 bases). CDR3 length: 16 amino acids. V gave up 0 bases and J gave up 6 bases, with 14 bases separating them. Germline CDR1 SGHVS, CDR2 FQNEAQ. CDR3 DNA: TGTGCCAGCAGCTTAGCGGGACCTCTTAAGGATGAAAAACTGTTTTTT. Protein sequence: CASSLAGPLKDEKLFF. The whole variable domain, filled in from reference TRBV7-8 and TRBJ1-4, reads GAGVSQSPRYKVAKRGQDVALRCDPISGHVSLFWYQQALGQGPEFLTYFQNEAQLDKSGLPSDRFFAERPEGSVSTLKIQRTQQEDSAVYLCASSLAGPLKDEKLFFGSGTQLSVL.

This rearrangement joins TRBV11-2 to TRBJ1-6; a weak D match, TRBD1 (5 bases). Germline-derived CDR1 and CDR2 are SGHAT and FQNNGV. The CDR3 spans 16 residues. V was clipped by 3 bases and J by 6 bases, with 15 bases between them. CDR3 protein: CASSFRQGLGNSPLHF. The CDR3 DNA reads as TGTGCCAGCAGCTTCCGCCAGGGCCTCGGTAATTCACCCCTCCACTTT.

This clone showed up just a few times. In DNA form, the CDR3 reads TGTGCCAGCGCAGCAGGGGTCGGGCCCCAGCATTTT. This gives the protein CASAAGVGPQHF. This chain connects TRBV5-6 to TRBJ1-5; tentatively, D is TRBD1 (6 bases). This CDR3 comprises 12 residues. Trimming took 7 bases from V and 9 from J, leaving 14 bases between them. The germline gives CDR1 SGHDT, CDR2 YYEEEE.

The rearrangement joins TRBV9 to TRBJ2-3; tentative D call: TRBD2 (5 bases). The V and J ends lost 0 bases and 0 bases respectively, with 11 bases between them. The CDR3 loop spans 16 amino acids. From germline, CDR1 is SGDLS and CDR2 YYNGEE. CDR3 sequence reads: CASSVVGGTSTDTQYF. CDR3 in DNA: TGTGCCAGCAGCGTAGTAGGAGGTACTAGCACAGATACGCAGTATTTT.

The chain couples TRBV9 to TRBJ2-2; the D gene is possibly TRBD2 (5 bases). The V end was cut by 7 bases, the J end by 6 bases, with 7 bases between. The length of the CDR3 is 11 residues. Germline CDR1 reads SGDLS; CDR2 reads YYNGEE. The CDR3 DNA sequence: TGTGCCAGCGGTAGCGCCGGGGAGCTGTTTTTT. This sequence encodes CASGSAGELFF.

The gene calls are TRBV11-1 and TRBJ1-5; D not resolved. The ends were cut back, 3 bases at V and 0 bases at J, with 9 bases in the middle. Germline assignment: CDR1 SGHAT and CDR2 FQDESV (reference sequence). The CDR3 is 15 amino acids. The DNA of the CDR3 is TGTGCCAGCAGCTTGGACGGACCTAGCAATCAGCCCCAGCATTTT. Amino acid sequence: CASSLDGPSNQPQHF.

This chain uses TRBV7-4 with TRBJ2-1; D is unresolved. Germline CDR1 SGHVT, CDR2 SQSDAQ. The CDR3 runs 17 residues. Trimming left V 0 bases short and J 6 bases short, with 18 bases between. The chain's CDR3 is CASSLAGGWGLSNEQFF. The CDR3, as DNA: TGTGCCAGCAGCTTAGCCGGTGGTTGGGGATTGAGCAATGAGCAGTTCTTC. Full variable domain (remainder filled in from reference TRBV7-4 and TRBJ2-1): GAGVSQSPRYKVAKRGRDVALRCDSISGHVTLYWYRQTLGQGSEVLTYSQSDAQRDKSGRPSGRFSAERPERSVSTLKIQRTEQGDSAVYLCASSLAGGWGLSNEQFFGPGTRLTVL.

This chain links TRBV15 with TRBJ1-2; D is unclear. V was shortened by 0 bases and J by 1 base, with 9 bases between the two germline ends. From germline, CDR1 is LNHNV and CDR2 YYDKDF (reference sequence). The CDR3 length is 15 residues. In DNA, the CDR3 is TGTGCCACCAGCAGAGATCGGGGTCGTAACTATGGCTACACCTTC. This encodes CATSRDRGRNYGYTF. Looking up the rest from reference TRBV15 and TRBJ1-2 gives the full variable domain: DAMVIQNPRYQVTQFGKPVTLSCSQTLNHNVMYWYQQKSSQAPKLLFHYYDKDFNNEADTPDNFQSRRPNTSFCFLDIRSPGLGDTAMYLCATSRDRGRNYGYTFGSGTRLTVV.

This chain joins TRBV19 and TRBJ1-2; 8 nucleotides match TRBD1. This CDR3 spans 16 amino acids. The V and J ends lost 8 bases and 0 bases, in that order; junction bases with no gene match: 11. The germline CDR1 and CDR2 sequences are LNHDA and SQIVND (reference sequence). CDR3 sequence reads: CASRGQGGSSNYGYTF. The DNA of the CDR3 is TGTGCCAGTCGCGGACAGGGAGGGTCTTCTAACTATGGCTACACCTTC.

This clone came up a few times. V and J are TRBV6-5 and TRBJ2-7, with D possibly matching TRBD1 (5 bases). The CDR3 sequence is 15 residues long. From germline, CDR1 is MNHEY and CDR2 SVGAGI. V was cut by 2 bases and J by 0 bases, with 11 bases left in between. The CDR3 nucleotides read TGTGCCAGCAGTTACATAGCCGACAGCTCCTACGAGCAGTACTTC. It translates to CASSYIADSSYEQYF.

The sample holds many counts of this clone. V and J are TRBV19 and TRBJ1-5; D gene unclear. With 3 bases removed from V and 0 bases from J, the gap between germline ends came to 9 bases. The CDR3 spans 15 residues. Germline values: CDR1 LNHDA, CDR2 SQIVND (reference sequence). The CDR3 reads CASSMGSYSNQPQHF. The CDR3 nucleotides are TGTGCCAGTAGTATGGGCAGCTATAGCAATCAGCCCCAGCATTTT. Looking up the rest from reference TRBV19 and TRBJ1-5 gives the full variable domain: DGGITQSPKYLFRKEGQNVTLSCEQNLNHDAMYWYRQDPGQGLRLIYYSQIVNDFQKGDIAEGYSVSREKKESFPLTVTSAQKNPTAFYLCASSMGSYSNQPQHFGDGTRLSIL.

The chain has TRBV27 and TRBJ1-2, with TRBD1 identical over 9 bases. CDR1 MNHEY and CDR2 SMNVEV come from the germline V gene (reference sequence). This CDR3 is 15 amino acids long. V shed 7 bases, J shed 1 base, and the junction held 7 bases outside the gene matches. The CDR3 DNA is TGTGCCAGCACCCCGGGACAGGGAGGTAACTATGGCTACACCTTC. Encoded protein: CASTPGQGGNYGYTF.

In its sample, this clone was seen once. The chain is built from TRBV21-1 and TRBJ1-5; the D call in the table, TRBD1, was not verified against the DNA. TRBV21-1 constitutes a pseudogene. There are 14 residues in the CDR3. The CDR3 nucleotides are TGTGCCAGCAGCCAAGGACAGGCAAATCAGCCCCAGCATTTT. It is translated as CASSQGQANQPQHF.

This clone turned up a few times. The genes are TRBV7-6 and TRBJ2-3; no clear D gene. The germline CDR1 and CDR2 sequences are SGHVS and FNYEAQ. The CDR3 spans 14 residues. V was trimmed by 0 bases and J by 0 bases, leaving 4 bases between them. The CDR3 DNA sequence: TGTGCCAGCAGCTTAGCCGGAAGCACAGATACGCAGTATTTT. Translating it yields CASSLAGSTDTQYF.

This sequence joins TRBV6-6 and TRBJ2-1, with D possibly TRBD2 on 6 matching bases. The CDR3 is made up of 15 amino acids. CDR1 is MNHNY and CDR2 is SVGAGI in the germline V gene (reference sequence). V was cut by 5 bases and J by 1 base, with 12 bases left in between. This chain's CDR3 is CASSPPEGSYNEQFF. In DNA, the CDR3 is TGTGCCAGCAGTCCCCCGGAGGGGTCCTACAATGAGCAGTTCTTC.

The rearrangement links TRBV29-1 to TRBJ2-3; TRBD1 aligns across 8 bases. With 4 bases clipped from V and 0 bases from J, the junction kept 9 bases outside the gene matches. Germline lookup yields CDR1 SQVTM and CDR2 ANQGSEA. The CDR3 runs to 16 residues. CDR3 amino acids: CSVVPTGGRSTDTQYF. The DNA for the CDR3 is TGCAGCGTTGTCCCCACAGGGGGACGCAGCACAGATACGCAGTATTTT.

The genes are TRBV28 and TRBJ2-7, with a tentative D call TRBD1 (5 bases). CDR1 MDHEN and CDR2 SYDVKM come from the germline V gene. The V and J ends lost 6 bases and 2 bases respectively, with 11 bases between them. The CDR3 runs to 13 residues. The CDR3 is CASSDQGAYEQYF. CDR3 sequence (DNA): TGTGCCAGCAGCGACCAGGGTGCCTACGAGCAGTACTTC.

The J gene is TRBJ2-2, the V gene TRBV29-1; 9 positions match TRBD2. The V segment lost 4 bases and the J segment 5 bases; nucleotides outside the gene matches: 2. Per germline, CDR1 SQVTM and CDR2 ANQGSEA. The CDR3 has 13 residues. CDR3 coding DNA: TGCAGCGTTGTAGCGGGGGCTACCGGGGAGCTGTTTTTT. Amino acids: CSVVAGATGELFF.

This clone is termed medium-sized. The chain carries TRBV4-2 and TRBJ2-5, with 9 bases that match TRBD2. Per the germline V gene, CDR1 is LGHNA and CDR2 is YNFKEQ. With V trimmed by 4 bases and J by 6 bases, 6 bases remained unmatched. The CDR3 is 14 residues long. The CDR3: CASSLLSSGKTQYF. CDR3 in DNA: TGTGCCAGCAGCCTCCTTTCTAGCGGGAAGACCCAGTACTTC.

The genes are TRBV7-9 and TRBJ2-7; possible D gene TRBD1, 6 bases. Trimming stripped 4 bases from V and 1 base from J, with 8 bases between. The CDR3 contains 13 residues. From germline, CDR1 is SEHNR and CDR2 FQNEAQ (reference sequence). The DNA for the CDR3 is TGTGCCAGCAGCTCAGGGGCGTCCTACGAGCAGTACTTC. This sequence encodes CASSSGASYEQYF.

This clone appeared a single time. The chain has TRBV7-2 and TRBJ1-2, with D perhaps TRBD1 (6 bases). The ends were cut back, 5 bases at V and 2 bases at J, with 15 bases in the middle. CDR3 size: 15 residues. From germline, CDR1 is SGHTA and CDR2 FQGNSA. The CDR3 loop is CASSTRDTRNYGYTF. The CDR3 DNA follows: TGTGCCAGCAGCACCCGGGACACAAGGAACTATGGCTACACCTTC.

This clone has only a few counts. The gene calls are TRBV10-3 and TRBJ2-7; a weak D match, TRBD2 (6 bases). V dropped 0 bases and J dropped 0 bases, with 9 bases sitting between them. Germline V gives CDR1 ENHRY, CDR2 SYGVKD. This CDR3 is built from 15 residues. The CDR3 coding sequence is TGTGCCATCAGTGAGTCGTTGGGGGGCTCCTACGAGCAGTACTTC. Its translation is CAISESLGGSYEQYF.